The rows below give T cell receptor beta chains drawn from one sample of a study of blood T cell repertoires in COVID-19. TCRdb keeps only in-frame clones here, not all; method: immunoSEQ multiplex PCR. The table shows fewer than 400,000 clones, with 85% occurring only once. Source material: peripheral blood. The origin of the receptors is a woman under 30 with acute or convalescent COVID-19. Both conserved end residues are part of each CDR3. A D gene is named only where the DNA matches it firmly. Expanded clones are given a class, and other clones once, few, many or no size at all.

j_call clone_size d_call v_call cdr3_aa cdr3_nt
TRBJ1-1 NA TRBD1 TRBV5-1 CASSSQGADTEAFF TGCGCCAGCAGCTCACAGGGGGCGGACACTGAAGCTTTCTTT
TRBJ2-3 NA NA TRBV5-4 CASSLVSPGGTDTQYF TGTGCCAGCAGCTTGGTGTCCCCCGGGGGCACAGATACGCAGTATTTT
TRBJ1-1 NA TRBD1 TRBV18 CASSEEQGARTEAFF TGTGCCAGCTCAGAAGAGCAGGGGGCGCGGACTGAAGCTTTCTTT
TRBJ2-5 NA NA TRBV24-1 CATSALDSNQETQYF TGTGCCACCAGTGCCTTGGACAGCAACCAAGAGACCCAGTACTTC
TRBJ2-2 NA NA TRBV9 CASSVMTGLNTGELFF TGTGCCAGCAGCGTGATGACGGGACTCAACACCGGGGAGCTGTTTTTT
TRBJ1-4 once TRBD1 TRBV5-4 CASSLNGGTGNEKLFF TGTGCCAGCAGCTTGAACGGTGGGACAGGGAATGAAAAACTGTTTTTT
TRBJ1-2 once TRBD1 TRBV27 CASRTRTGGDYGYTF TGTGCCAGCAGGACAAGGACAGGGGGCGATTATGGCTACACCTTC
TRBJ2-3 once TRBD1 TRBV5-1 CASSLRDRGTDTQYF TGCGCCAGCAGCTTGAGGGACAGGGGGACAGATACGCAGTATTTT
TRBJ2-1 NA TRBD2 TRBV6-6 CASSHTSGLNEQFF TGTGCCAGCAGCCACACTAGCGGGCTCAATGAGCAGTTCTTC
TRBJ1-6 NA NA TRBV28 CASWGVNSPLHF TGTGCCAGCTGGGGGGTTAATTCACCCCTCCACTTT
TRBJ1-1 NA NA TRBV11-2 CASSLSRGTEAFF TGTGCCAGCAGCTTATCGAGGGGGACTGAAGCTTTCTTT
TRBJ2-7 NA TRBD1 TRBV28 CASSFGTGDYEQYF TGTGCCAGCAGTTTCGGGACAGGGGACTACGAGCAGTACTTC
TRBJ1-1 NA NA TRBV30 CAWSSIQDTEAFF TGTGCCTGGAGTTCAATACAGGACACTGAAGCTTTCTTT
TRBJ2-7 NA TRBD1 TRBV5-6 CASSFFLSGTGFDEQYF TGTGCCAGCAGCTTTTTCCTATCCGGGACAGGGTTTGACGAGCAGTACTTC
TRBJ1-1 NA NA TRBV3-1/TRBV3-2 CASSQSGTEAFF TGTGCCAGCAGCCAGTCGGGGACTGAAGCTTTCTTT
TRBJ1-3 few NA TRBV10-1 CASTNTGTSGNTIYF TGCGCCAGCACCAATACAGGGACCTCTGGAAACACCATATATTTT
TRBJ1-3 NA NA TRBV24-1 CATEDSSGNTIYF TGTGCCACCGAGGACAGCTCTGGAAACACCATATATTTT
TRBJ1-1 NA NA TRBV7-3 CASSPNGWNTEAFF TGTGCCAGCAGCCCAAACGGTTGGAACACTGAAGCTTTCTTT
TRBJ1-2 NA TRBD1 TRBV6-4 CASSDSWTGLRTF TGTGCCAGCAGTGACTCTTGGACAGGGTTGAGGACCTTC
TRBJ2-7 NA NA TRBV5-1 CASSDFYEQYF TGCGCCAGCAGCGACTTCTACGAGCAGTACTTC
TRBJ1-1 NA TRBD1 TRBV7-3 CASSPGTGRVTEAFF TGTGCCAGCAGCCCTGGGACAGGGCGTGTGACTGAAGCTTTCTTT
TRBJ1-5 NA NA TRBV23-1 CASSQAPVEGNQPQHF TGCGCCAGCAGTCAGGCTCCCGTAGAGGGCAATCAGCCCCAGCATTTT
TRBJ1-2 NA TRBD1 TRBV2 CASSEVGGQANYGYTF TGTGCCAGCAGTGAAGTTGGGGGACAGGCTAACTATGGCTACACCTTC
TRBJ2-7 NA NA TRBV7-2 CASSFRVQGEQYF TGTGCCAGCAGCTTCAGGGTTCAGGGCGAGCAGTACTTC
TRBJ1-6 NA NA TRBV6-4 CASSDSQDSPLHF TGTGCCAGCAGTGACTCACAGGATTCACCCCTCCACTTT
TRBJ2-6 NA NA TRBV6-5 CASTRSSGANVLTF TGTGCCAGCACCCGTAGCTCTGGGGCCAACGTCCTGACTTTC
TRBJ2-7 NA TRBD1 TRBV11-2 CASSLGVTGTYEQYF TGTGCCAGCAGCTTAGGGGTGACAGGGACATACGAGCAGTACTTC
TRBJ1-2 NA NA TRBV3-1/TRBV3-2 CASSQGGGYGYTF TGTGCCAGCAGCCAAGGCGGGGGCTATGGCTACACCTTC
TRBJ1-4 NA NA TRBV5-6 CASSLRRGTNEKLFF TGTGCCAGCAGCTTGCGAAGGGGAACTAATGAAAAACTGTTTTTT
TRBJ1-2 NA NA TRBV5-1 CASSLSVGGDGYTF TGCGCCAGCAGCTTGAGCGTCGGCGGTGATGGCTACACCTTC
TRBJ1-1 NA NA TRBV19 CATKSGGTEAFF TGTGCCACTAAGTCGGGGGGCACTGAAGCTTTCTTT
TRBJ2-3 NA NA TRBV3-1/TRBV3-2 CASVSASSTDTQYF TGTGCCAGCGTGAGCGCCTCTAGCACAGATACGCAGTATTTT
TRBJ2-3 NA NA TRBV2 CASRTTRLFPTDTQYF TGTGCCAGCAGAACTACTAGACTTTTTCCCACAGATACGCAGTATTTT
TRBJ1-1 NA TRBD1 TRBV30 CAWSSGQGEYGTEAFF TGTGCCTGGAGTTCGGGACAGGGGGAATATGGCACTGAAGCTTTCTTT
TRBJ2-3 NA TRBD2 TRBV5-1 CASSLEAGVYGTQYF TGCGCCAGCAGCTTGGAAGCGGGAGTATATGGTACGCAGTATTTT